This entry concerns a single T cell receptor (beta chain). Its target is not known. Libraries were prepared by immunoSEQ multiplex PCR; TCRdb keeps only in-frame clonotypes and omits some of them. There are fewer than 120,000 clones in the sample; around 90% occur only once, and around 1.9% lies in the top ten. The data originate from a study of cytomegalovirus exposure and HLA in healthy donors. Notes on the study in general: Reportedly, diagnosis of cytomegalovirus status by the classifier showed high specificity and sensitivity. Under in vitro conditions, a few CMV-associated chains were confirmed as specific for CMV antigens.

The donors were in the approximately 120-subject validation cohort, distinct from the roughly 670-subject first cohort. Looked up from germline, CDR1 is GTSNPN and CDR2 is SVGIG (reference sequence). This CDR3 comprises 14 residues. Trimming pared 4 bases from V and 3 bases from J, leaving 15 bases between. The chain employs TRBV30 and TRBJ1-1; D not certain. The sample comprised PBMCs. This TCR came from a woman younger than 30 in good health and CMV-seronegative. CDR3 in amino acids: CAWTPGVSYTEAFF. The CDR3 DNA is TGTGCCTGGACCCCCGGGGTCAGTTACACTGAAGCTTTCTTT. Full variable domain (rest looked up from reference TRBV30 and TRBJ1-1): SQTIHQWPATLVQPVGSPLSLECTVEGTSNPNLYWYRQAAGRGLQLLFYSVGIGQISSEVPQNLSASRPQDRQFILSSKKLLLSDSGFYLCAWTPGVSYTEAFFGQGTRLTVV.